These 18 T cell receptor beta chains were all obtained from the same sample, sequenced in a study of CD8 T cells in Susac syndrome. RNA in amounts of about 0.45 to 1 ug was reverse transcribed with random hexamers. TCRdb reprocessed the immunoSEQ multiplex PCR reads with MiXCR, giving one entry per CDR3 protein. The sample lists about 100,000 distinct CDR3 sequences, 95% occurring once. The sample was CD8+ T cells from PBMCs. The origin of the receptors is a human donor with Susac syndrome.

CDR3 nucleotide sequence: TGTGCCAGCAGCGTTACTAGCGGGGGGACGCGAAACATTCAGTACTTC. It encodes CASSVTSGGTRNIQYF. This chain links TRBV9 with TRBJ2-4, with TRBD2 matching 12 bases. The CDR3 runs 16 residues. The junction had 6 bases not matched to a gene; V was cut back by 2 bases and J by 6 bases. Germline CDR1 is SGDLS and CDR2 is YYNGEE.

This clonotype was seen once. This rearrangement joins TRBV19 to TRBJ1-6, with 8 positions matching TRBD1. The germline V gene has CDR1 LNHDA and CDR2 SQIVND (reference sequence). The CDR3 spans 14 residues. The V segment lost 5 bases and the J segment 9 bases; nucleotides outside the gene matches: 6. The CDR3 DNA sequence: TGTGCCAGTAGTTTCGGACAGGGTCGTTCACCCCTCCACTTT. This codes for CASSFGQGRSPLHF.

CDR3 nucleotide sequence: TGTGCCAGCTCACCAGGGGGGACTCACCCCAATGAGCAGTTCTTC. It codes for CASSPGGTHPNEQFF. V usage is TRBV18 and J usage is TRBJ2-1; TRBD2 might be the D (6 bases). This CDR3 is built from 15 residues. V was trimmed by 2 bases and J by 6 bases, leaving 14 bases between them. Per germline, CDR1 KGHSH and CDR2 LQKENI. Complete variable domain (other parts from reference TRBV18 and TRBJ2-1): NAGVMQNPRHLVRRRGQEARLRCSPMKGHSHVYWYRQLPEEGLKFMVYLQKENIIDESGMPKERFSAEFPKEGPSILRIQQVVRGDSAAYFCASSPGGTHPNEQFFGPGTRLTVL.

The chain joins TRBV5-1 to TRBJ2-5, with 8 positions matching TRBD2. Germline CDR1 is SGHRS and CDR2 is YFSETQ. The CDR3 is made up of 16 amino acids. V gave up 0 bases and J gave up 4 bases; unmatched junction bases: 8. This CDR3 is CASSLVAGGRGETQYF. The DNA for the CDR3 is TGCGCCAGCAGCTTGGTTGCGGGGGGCCGTGGAGAGACCCAGTACTTC.

The CDR3, as DNA: TGTGCCAGCAGCTTATTTGTGGAACACACCTTC. It codes for CASSLFVEHTF. V usage is TRBV7-9 and J usage is TRBJ1-2; the D is unclear. The length of the CDR3 is 11 residues. Germline CDR1 and CDR2: SEHNR and FQNEAQ (reference sequence). Trimming removed 2 bases at V and 12 bases at J, with 10 bases between.

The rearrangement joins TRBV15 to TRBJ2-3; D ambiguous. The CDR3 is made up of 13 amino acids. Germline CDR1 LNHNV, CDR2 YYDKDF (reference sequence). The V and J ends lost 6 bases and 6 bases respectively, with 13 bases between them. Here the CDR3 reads CATSNPPEDTQYF. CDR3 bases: TGTGCCACCAGTAATCCCCCTGAGGATACGCAGTATTTT.

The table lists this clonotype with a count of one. The CDR3 DNA reads TGCGCCAGCAGCCAAGGGATAAAAGAGACCCAGTACTTC. Translated, it gives CASSQGIKETQYF. The chain couples TRBV4-1 to TRBJ2-5; D is unclear. CDR1 and CDR2 from the germline V gene are MGHRA and YSYEKL. The CDR3 loop spans 13 amino acids. V lost 1 base, J lost 3 bases, and 6 bases lay in between.

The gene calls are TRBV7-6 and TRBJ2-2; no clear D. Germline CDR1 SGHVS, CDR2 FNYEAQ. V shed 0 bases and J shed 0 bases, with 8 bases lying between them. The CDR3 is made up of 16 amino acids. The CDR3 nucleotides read TGTGCCAGCAGCTTAGCCGGGCAGCCGAACACCGGGGAGCTGTTTTTT. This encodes CASSLAGQPNTGELFF.

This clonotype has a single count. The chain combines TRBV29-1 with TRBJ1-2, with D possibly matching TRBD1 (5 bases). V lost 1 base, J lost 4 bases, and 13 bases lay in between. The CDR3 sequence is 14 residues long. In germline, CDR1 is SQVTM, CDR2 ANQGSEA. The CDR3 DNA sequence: TGCAGCGTTGAAGCCCAGGGACGAAGCTATGGCTACACCTTC. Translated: CSVEAQGRSYGYTF.

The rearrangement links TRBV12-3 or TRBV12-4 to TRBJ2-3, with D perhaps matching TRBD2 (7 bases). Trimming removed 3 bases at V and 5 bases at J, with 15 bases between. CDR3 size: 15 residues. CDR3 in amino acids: CASSFLGGLKDTQYF. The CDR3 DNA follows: TGTGCCAGCAGTTTTCTGGGGGGGCTGAAAGATACGCAGTATTTT.

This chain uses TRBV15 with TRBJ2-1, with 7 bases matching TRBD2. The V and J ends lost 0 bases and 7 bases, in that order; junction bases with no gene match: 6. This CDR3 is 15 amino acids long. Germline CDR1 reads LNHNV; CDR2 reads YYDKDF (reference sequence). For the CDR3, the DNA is TGTGCCACCAGCAGAGAGGGAGGGTCAGCTAATGAGCAGTTCTTC. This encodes CATSREGGSANEQFF.

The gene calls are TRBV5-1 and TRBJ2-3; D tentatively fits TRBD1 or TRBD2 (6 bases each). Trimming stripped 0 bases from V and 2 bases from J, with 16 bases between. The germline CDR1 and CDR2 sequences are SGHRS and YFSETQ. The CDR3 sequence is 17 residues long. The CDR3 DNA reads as TGCGCCAGCAGCTTGGACGGGGGCACCTCCCACACAGATACGCAGTATTTT. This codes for CASSLDGGTSHTDTQYF.

The CDR3 here is CASSRANYGYTF. The CDR3 DNA reads as TGTGCCAGCAGTAGGGCTAACTATGGCTACACCTTC. The V and J genes are TRBV6-2 or TRBV6-3 and TRBJ1-2; D remains unclear. This CDR3 spans 12 amino acids. V was shortened by 5 bases and J by 0 bases, with 4 bases between the two germline ends. The V gene's germline CDR1 is MNHEY and CDR2 SVGEGT.

CDR3 sequence (DNA): TGCAGCGCGATGCGGCGTGGAGCCCAAGAGACCCAGTACTTC. Its translation: CSAMRRGAQETQYF. The gene calls are TRBV29-1 and TRBJ2-5, with D hard to call. Germline V gene data show CDR1 as SQVTM and CDR2 as ANQGSEA. The V end lost 7 bases, the J end lost 1 base, and 16 bases lay between the germline ends. The CDR3 length is 14 residues.

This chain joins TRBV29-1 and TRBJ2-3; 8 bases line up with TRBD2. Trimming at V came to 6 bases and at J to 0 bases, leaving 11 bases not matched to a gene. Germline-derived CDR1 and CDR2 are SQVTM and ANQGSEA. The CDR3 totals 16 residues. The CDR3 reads CSVRDLLAESTDTQYF. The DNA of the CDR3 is TGCAGCGTCCGGGACCTACTAGCGGAGAGCACAGATACGCAGTATTTT.

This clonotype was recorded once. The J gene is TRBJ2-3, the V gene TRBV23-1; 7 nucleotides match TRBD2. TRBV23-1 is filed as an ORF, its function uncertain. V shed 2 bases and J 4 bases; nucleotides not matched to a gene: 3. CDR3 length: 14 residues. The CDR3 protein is CASSQGRAPDTQYF. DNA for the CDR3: TGCGCCAGCAGTCAAGGGAGGGCCCCAGATACGCAGTATTTT.

CDR3 DNA sequence: TGTGCCAGTAGTACATGGGGCGGTCGGGATGAGCAGTTCTTC. Translating it yields CASSTWGGRDEQFF. The chain employs TRBV19 and TRBJ2-1; D might be TRBD1 (5 bases). CDR1 and CDR2 from the germline V gene are LNHDA and SQIVND (reference sequence). The CDR3 covers 14 residues. Trimming pared 4 bases from V and 8 bases from J, leaving 15 bases between.

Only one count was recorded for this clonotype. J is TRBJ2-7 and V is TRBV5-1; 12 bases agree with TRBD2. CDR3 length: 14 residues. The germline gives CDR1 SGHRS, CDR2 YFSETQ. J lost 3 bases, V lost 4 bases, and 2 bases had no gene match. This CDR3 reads CASSVTSGSYEQYF. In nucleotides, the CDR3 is TGCGCCAGCAGCGTGACTAGCGGGAGCTACGAGCAGTACTTC.